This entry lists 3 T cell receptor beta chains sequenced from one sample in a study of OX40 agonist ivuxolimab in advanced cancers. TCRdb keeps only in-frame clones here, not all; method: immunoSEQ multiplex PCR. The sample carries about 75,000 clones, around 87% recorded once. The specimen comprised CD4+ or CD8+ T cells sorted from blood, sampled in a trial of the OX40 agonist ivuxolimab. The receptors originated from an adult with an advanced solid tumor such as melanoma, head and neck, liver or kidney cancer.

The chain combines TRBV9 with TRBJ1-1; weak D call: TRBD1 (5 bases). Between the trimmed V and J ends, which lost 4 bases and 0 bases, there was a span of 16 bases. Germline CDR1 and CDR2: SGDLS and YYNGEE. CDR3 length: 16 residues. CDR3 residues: CASSIGGGGMNTEAFF. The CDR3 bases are TGTGCCAGCAGCATAGGTGGGGGGGGTATGAACACTGAAGCTTTCTTT.

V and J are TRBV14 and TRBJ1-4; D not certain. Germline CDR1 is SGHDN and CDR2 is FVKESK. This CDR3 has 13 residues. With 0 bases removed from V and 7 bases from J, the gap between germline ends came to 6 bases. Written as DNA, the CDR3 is TGTGCCAGCAGCCAAGAGTTAGGTGAAAAACTGTTTTTT. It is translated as CASSQELGEKLFF.

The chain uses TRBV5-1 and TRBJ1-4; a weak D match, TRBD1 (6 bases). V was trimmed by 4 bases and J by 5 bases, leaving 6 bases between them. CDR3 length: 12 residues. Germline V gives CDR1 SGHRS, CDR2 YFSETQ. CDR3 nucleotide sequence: TGCGCCAGCAGCCAGGGGAATGAAAAACTGTTTTTT. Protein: CASSQGNEKLFF.